Listed here are 6 T cell receptor beta chains from one sample, sequenced in a study of T cell responses to AZD1222 COVID-19 vaccine. Here immunoSEQ multiplex PCR was the method, and the copy in TCRdb shows in-frame clones only, minus some. The sample lists approximately 140,000 clones, 91% seen once, with roughly 2.8% in the top ten. Sample: peripheral blood, taken on day 0 of AZD1222 vaccination. Receptors originate from an adult in good health.

CDR3 protein: CASSEYYSLNTGELFF. The DNA for the CDR3 is TGTGCCAGCAGTGAATATTACTCCCTGAACACCGGGGAGCTGTTTTTT. The chain carries TRBV25-1 and TRBJ2-2; D ambiguous. V dropped 0 bases and J dropped 1 base, with 9 bases sitting between them. The CDR3 spans 16 residues. Germline CDR1 reads MGHDK; CDR2 reads SYGVNS.

This clone was counted only a few times. V is TRBV7-9 and J is TRBJ2-1; no clear D. Germline CDR1 SEHNR, CDR2 FQNEAQ (reference sequence). Trimming shortened V by 5 bases and J by 1 base, and 12 bases separated the two germline ends. The CDR3 consists of 15 residues. The CDR3 region is CASSLYLRSYNEQFF. The CDR3 DNA reads as TGTGCCAGCAGCCTATATCTAAGATCCTACAATGAGCAGTTCTTC.

The rearrangement joins TRBV7-2 to TRBJ1-2, with D perhaps matching TRBD1 (6 bases). The CDR3 covers 14 residues. The V end was cut by 1 base, the J end by 4 bases, with 10 bases between. Germline V CDR1 and CDR2: SGHTA, FQGNSA. The CDR3 DNA follows: TGTGCCAGCAGCTTAGGAGGACAGTCCTATGGCTACACCTTC. Its protein is CASSLGGQSYGYTF.

This rearrangement joins TRBV11-2 to TRBJ2-7; no firm D call. Germline V gene lookup returns CDR1 SGHAT and CDR2 FQNNGV. This CDR3 has 13 residues. Trimming removed 4 bases at V and 2 bases at J, with 9 bases between. The CDR3 region is CASSSSGTYEQYF. The CDR3 nucleotides are TGTGCCAGCAGCTCCTCTGGGACCTACGAGCAGTACTTC.

The chain uses TRBV21-1 and TRBJ1-5; the table's D call, TRBD1, was not checked against the DNA. TRBV21-1 is tagged as a pseudogene. The CDR3 consists of 15 residues. Written as DNA, the CDR3 is TGTGCCAGCAGCAAAATGGCGACAGTTGGACAGCCCCAGCATTTT. Protein: CASSKMATVGQPQHF.

This clone is a singleton in its sample. The chain is built from TRBV11-3 and TRBJ1-3; the D is unclear. Germline V gene lookup returns CDR1 SGHNT and CDR2 YENEEA. With 3 bases removed from V and 12 bases from J, the gap between germline ends came to 21 bases. The CDR3 extends over 15 amino acids. DNA of the CDR3: TGTGCCAGCAGCTTTTCTTGGGCCCCACTTCAGCACATATATTTT. This codes for CASSFSWAPLQHIYF.